This entry is about one TCR beta chain. Its target is unknown. V lost 3 bases, J lost 5 bases, and 9 bases lay in between. This CDR3 spans 12 amino acids. Germline CDR1 reads DFQATT; CDR2 reads SNEGSKA (reference sequence). These data belong to a study of CD8 T cells in Susac syndrome. Study-wide points: As the study acknowledged, the number of individuals in its TCR sequencing and HLA analysis was relatively small.

TEMRA cells underwent FACS enrichment and CD8+ and CD4+ T cells underwent negative isolation. Random hexamers were used to reverse transcribe roughly 0.45 to 1 ug of RNA. The method of amplification for TCR beta CDR3 was immunoSEQ multiplex PCR, covering 54 Vbeta and 13 Jbeta. TCRdb re-called the immunoSEQ multiplex PCR reads with MiXCR, one entry per CDR3 protein. The table includes over 95,000 distinct CDR3 sequences, 85% to 95% detected once. This clonotype originated in a human donor in good health. The material sequenced was CD8+ T cells from PBMCs. J is TRBJ2-3 and V is TRBV20-1; D may be TRBD1 or TRBD2 (6 bases each). CDR3 sequence: CSASGGGDTQYF. DNA for the CDR3: TGCAGTGCTAGCGGGGGCGGAGATACGCAGTATTTT.